The T cell receptor (beta chain) described here comes from a study of PD-1 blockade in classical Hodgkin lymphoma. TCRdb keeps only in-frame clones here, not all; method: immunoSEQ multiplex PCR. Of 90,000 to 130,000 clones listed, about 89% are singletons. Each patient relapsed following autologous stem cell transplantation, and prior brentuximab vedotin exposure differed. With V trimmed by 6 bases and J by 0 bases, 7 bases remained unmatched. This CDR3 comprises 15 residues. Germline V gives CDR1 MGHDK, CDR2 SYGVNS. The sequencing used peripheral blood mononuclear cells (PBMCs), collected before the second cycle of nivolumab. The chain employs TRBV25-1 and TRBJ2-5; 7 bases agree with TRBD1. This receptor was identified in a human donor with classical Hodgkin lymphoma. The CDR3 nucleotides are TGTGCCAGCAGCCCCAGGGGGACAGACCAAGAGACCCAGTACTTC. Translated: CASSPRGTDQETQYF.